Sequencing of this T cell receptor (beta chain) was carried out in a study of shared clonotypes between healthy human individuals. Study overall: Donors had three CD4 naive, three CD4 memory, two CD8 naive and one CD8 memory plate apiece. Study-wide points: The study sampled only blood, and tissue repertoires likely differ. Rarefaction analysis demonstrated incomplete sorted-subset sequencing notwithstanding large depth.

Assay used: immunoSEQ multiplex PCR; TCRdb lists only in-frame clones, some missing. The sample records approximately 810,000 clones, roughly 92% being singletons. A note on this clone: Its antigen remains unidentified.

CD45RO-negative, CCR7-selected cells formed the naive CD8 fraction, which excluded terminally differentiated effector memory CD45RA+ cells. Sequencing used naive CD8+ T cells sorted from blood. This TCR was sampled from a young man in good health.

The DNA for the CDR3 is TGTGCCAGCAGCCTTCGGGGGCGTGAGCAGTTCTTC. This encodes CASSLRGREQFF. The J gene is TRBJ2-1, the V gene TRBV28, with D perhaps being TRBD1 or TRBD2 (6 bases each). CDR1 MDHEN and CDR2 SYDVKM come from the germline V gene. The V and J ends lost 6 bases and 9 bases respectively, with 12 bases between them. The CDR3 covers 12 residues.